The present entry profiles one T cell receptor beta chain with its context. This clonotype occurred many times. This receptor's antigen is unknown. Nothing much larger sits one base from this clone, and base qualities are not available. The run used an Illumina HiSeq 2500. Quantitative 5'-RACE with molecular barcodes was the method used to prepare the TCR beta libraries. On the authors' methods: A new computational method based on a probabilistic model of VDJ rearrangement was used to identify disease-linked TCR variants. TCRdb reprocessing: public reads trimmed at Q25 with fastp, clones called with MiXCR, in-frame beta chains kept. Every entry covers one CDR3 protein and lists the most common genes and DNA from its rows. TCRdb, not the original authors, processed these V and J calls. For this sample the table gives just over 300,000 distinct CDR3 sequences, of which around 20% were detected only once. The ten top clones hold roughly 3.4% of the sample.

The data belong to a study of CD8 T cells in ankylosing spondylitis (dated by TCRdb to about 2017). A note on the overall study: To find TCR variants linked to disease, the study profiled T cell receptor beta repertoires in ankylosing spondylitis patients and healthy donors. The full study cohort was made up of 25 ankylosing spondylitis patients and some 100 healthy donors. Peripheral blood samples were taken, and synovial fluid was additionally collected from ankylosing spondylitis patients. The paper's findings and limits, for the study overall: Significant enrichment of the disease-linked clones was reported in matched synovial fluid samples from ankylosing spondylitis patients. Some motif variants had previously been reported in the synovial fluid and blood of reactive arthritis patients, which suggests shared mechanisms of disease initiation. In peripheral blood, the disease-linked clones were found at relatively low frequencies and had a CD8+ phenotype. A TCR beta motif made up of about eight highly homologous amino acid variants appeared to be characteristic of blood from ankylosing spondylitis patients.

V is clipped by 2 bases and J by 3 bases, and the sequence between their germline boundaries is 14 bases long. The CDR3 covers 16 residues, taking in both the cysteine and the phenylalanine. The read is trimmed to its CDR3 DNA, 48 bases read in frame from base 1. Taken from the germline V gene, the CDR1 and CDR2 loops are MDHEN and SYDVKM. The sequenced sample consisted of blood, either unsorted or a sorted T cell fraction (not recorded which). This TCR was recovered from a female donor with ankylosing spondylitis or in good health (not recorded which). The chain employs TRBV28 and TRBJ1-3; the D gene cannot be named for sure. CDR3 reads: CASSLRPRASGNTIYF. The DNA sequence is TGTGCCAGCAGTTTAAGGCCCCGGGCAAGTGGAAACACCATATATTTT.